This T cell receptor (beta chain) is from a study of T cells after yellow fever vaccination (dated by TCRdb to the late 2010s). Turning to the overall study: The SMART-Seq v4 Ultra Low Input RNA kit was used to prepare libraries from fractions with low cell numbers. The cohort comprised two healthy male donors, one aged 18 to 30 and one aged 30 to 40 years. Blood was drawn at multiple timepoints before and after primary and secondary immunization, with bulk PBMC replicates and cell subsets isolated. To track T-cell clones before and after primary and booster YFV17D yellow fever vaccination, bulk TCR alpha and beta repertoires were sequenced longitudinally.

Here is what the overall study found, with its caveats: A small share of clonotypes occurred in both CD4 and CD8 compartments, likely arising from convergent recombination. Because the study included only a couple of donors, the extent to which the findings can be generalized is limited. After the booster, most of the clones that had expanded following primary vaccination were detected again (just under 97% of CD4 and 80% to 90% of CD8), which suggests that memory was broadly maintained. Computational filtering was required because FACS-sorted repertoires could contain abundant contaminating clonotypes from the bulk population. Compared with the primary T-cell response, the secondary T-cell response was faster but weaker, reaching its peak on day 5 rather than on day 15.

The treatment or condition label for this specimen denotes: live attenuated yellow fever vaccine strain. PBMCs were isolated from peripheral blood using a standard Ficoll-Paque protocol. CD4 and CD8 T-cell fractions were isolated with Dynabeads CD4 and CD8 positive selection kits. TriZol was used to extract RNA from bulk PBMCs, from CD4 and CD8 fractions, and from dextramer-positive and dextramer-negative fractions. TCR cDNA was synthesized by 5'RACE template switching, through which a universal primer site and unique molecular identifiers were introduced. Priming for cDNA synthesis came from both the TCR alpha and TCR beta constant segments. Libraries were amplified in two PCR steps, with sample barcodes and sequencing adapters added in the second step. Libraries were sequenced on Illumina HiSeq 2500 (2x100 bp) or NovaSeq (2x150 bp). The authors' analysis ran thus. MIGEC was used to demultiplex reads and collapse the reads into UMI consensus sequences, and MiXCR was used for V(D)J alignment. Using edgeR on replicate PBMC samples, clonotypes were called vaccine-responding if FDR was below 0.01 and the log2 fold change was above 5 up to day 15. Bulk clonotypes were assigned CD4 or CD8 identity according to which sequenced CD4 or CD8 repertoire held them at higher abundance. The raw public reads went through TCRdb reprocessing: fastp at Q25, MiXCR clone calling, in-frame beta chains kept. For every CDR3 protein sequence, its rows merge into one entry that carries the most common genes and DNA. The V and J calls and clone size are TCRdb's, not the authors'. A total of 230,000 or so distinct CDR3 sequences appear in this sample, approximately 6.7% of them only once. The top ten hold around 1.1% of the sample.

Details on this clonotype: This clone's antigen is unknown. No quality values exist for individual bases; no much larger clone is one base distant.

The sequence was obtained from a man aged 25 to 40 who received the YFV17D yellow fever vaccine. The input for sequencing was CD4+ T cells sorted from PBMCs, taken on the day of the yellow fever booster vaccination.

This receptor has the CDR3 CASSLGRQGRTDTQYF. The bases are TGTGCCAGCTCACTCGGCCGTCAGGGGAGAACAGATACGCAGTATTTT. The rearrangement joined TRBV18 to TRBJ2-3; TRBD1 could be the D gene, as 6 bases match. V and J lose 4 bases and 3 bases, and a span of 17 bases separates them. The germline V gene gives CDR1 as KGHSH and CDR2 as LQKENI. The CDR3 contains 16 residues, cysteine and phenylalanine counted. Left in the record is the CDR3 DNA by itself, 48 bases read in frame from the first base.